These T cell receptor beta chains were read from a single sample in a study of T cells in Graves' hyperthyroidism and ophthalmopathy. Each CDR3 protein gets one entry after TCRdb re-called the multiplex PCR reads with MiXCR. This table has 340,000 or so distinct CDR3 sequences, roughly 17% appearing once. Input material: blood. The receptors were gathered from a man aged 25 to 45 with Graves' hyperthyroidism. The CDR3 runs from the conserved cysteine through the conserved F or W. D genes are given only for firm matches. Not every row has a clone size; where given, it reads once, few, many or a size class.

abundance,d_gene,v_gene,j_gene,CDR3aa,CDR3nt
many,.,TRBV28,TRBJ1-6,CASSLRPNLYNSPLHF,TGTGCCAGCAGTTTGAGACCGAACCTCTATAATTCACCCCTCCACTTT
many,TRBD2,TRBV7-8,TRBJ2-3,CASSQSGRVGDTQYF,TGTGCCAGCAGCCAAAGCGGGAGGGTTGGAGATACGCAGTATTTT
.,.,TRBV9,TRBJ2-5,CASGLGGPPYQETQYF,TGTGCCAGCGGCCTGGGCGGGCCCCCTTACCAAGAGACCCAGTACTTC
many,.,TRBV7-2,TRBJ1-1,CASSPSVVDTEAFF,TGTGCCAGCAGCCCCTCCGTCGTCGACACTGAAGCTTTCTTT
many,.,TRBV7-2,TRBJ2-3,CASSLAQGVDTQYF,TGTGCCAGCAGCTTAGCTCAGGGCGTAGATACGCAGTATTTT
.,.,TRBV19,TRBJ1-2,CASSRTEFYGYTF,TGTGCCAGTAGTAGAACAGAGTTCTATGGCTACACCTTC
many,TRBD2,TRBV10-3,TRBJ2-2,CAISEERELAGELFF,TGTGCCATCAGTGAGGAGCGGGAGTTGGCCGGGGAGCTGTTTTTT
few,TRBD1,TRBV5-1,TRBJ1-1,CASSLGGSSAFF,TGCGCCAGCAGCTTAGGGGGCTCGAGCGCTTTCTTT
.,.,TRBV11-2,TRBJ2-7,CASSLSSGQYYEQYF,TGTGCCAGCAGCCTTAGTAGCGGACAGTACTACGAGCAGTACTTC
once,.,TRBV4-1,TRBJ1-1,CASSQAISEEAFF,TGCGCCAGCAGCCAAGCTATATCTGAGGAAGCTTTCTTT
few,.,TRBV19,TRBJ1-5,CASSGTGGATRPQHF,TGTGCCAGTAGTGGTACTGGGGGAGCCACCCGGCCCCAGCATTTT
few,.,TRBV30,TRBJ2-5,CAFYLEGGQETQYF,TGTGCCTTCTACTTAGAGGGGGGGCAAGAGACCCAGTACTTC
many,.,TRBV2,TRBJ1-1,CASRNRTLNTEAFF,TGTGCCAGCAGGAACAGGACTTTGAACACTGAAGCTTTCTTT
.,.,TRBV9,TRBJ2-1,CASSVGGYNYNEQFF,TGTGCCAGCAGCGTAGGAGGGTACAACTACAATGAGCAGTTCTTC
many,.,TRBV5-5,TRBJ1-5,CASSLVGQPQHF,TGTGCCAGCAGCTTGGTGGGTCAGCCCCAGCATTTT
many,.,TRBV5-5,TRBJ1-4,CASSPDSNEKLFF,TGTGCCAGCAGCCCGGACAGCAATGAAAAACTGTTTTTT
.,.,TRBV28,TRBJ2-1,CASSQFDNEQFF,TGTGCCAGCAGTCAGTTTGACAATGAGCAGTTCTTC
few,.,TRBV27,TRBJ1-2,CASSLSGQPSSYGYTF,TGTGCCAGCTCACTCTCGGGGCAGCCAAGCTCCTATGGCTACACCTTC
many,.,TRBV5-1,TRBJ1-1,CASSAGTLNTEAFF,TGCGCCAGCAGCGCTGGGACACTGAACACTGAAGCTTTCTTT
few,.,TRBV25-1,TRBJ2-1,CASSEALGVLLNEQFF,TGTGCCAGCAGTGAGGCTTTAGGCGTCCTTCTCAATGAGCAGTTCTTC
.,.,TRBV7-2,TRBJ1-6,CASSLASGANSPLHF,TGTGCCAGCAGCTTAGCGTCAGGGGCTAATTCACCCCTCCACTTT
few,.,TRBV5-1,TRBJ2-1,CASSLVARGDEQFF,TGCGCCAGCAGCTTGGTCGCAAGAGGCGATGAGCAGTTCTTC
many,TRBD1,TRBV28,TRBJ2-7,CASSEDRGTYEQYF,TGTGCCAGCAGTGAAGACAGGGGGACCTACGAGCAGTACTTC
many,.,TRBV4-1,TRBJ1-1,CASSQGVVSEYDEAFF,TGCGCCAGCAGCCAAGGGGTGGTTTCCGAGTATGATGAAGCTTTCTTT
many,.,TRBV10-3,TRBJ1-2,CATTVDLSNGYTF,TGTGCCACCACAGTGGACCTGTCCAATGGCTACACCTTC
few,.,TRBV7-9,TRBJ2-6,CASSWTAKSSGANVLTF,TGTGCCAGCAGCTGGACTGCAAAATCATCTGGGGCCAACGTCCTGACTTTC
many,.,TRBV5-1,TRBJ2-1,CASSPGTAGNEQFF,TGCGCCAGCAGCCCTGGGACGGCCGGCAATGAGCAGTTCTTC
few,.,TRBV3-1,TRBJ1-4,CASSMKGGSEKLFF,TGTGCCAGCAGCATGAAGGGGGGCTCTGAAAAACTGTTTTTT
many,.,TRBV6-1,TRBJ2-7,CASRSTPPMGYEQYF,TGTGCCAGCAGGAGCACACCTCCTATGGGCTACGAGCAGTACTTC
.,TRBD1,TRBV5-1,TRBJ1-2,CASSPDRTTYGYTF,TGCGCCAGCAGCCCGGACAGGACAACCTATGGCTACACCTTC
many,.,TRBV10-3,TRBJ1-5,CAISGSRGSNQPQHF,TGTGCCATCAGTGGGTCGCGGGGGAGCAATCAGCCCCAGCATTTT
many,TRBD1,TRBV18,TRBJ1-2,CASSPQPGQAGRGYTF,TGTGCCAGCTCACCGCAACCTGGACAGGCCGGTCGAGGCTACACCTTC
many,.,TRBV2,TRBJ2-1,CASSELSSYNEQFF,TGTGCCAGCAGTGAACTAAGCTCCTACAATGAGCAGTTCTTC
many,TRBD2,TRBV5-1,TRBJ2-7,CASSLRGTSGMSSYEQYF,TGCGCCAGCAGCTTGCGAGGGACTAGCGGGATGAGCTCCTACGAGCAGTACTTC
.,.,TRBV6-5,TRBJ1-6,CASSYRQDNSPLHF,TGTGCCAGCAGTTACCGGCAAGATAATTCACCCCTCCACTTT
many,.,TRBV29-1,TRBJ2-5,CSGRDQGGTQYF,TGCAGCGGCCGGGATCAAGGGGGGACCCAGTACTTC
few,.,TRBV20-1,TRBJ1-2,CSARDLHGNYGYTF,TGCAGTGCTAGAGATCTCCACGGGAACTATGGCTACACCTTC
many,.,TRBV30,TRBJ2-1,CAGQNGVSSYNEQFF,TGTGCCGGGCAAAATGGGGTAAGCTCCTACAATGAGCAGTTCTTC
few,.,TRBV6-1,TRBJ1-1,CASTDAGVGNTEAFF,TGTGCCAGCACCGACGCAGGGGTCGGGAACACTGAAGCTTTCTTT
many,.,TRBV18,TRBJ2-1,CASSPGGSYNEQFF,TGTGCCAGCTCACCTGGGGGATCCTACAATGAGCAGTTCTTC
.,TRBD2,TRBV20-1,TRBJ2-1,CSARSQREQGEQFF,TGCAGTGCTAGGTCACAGCGGGAGCAGGGTGAGCAGTTCTTC
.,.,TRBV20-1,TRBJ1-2,CSAETGRDYGYTF,TGCAGTGCTGAAACAGGGAGAGACTATGGCTACACCTTC
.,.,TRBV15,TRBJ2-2,CATSRDLTVNTGELFF,TGTGCCACCAGCAGAGATCTGACGGTTAACACCGGGGAGCTGTTTTTT
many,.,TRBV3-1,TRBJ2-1,CASIGPGVEQFF,TGTGCCAGCATCGGCCCGGGCGTCGAGCAGTTCTTC
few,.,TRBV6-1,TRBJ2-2,CASSRYAGNTGELFF,TGTGCCAGCAGTCGGTACGCTGGGAACACCGGGGAGCTGTTTTTT
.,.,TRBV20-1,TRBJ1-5,CSARVAGVTNQPQHF,TGCAGTGCTAGAGTAGCAGGGGTCACGAATCAGCCCCAGCATTTT
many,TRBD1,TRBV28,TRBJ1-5,CASSMTGAYNQPQHF,TGTGCCAGCAGTATGACAGGGGCCTACAATCAGCCCCAGCATTTT
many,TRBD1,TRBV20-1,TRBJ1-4,CSSLDRATNEKLFF,TGCAGTTCCTTGGACAGGGCCACTAATGAAAAACTGTTTTTT
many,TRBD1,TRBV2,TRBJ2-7,CASSVLQGANEQYF,TGTGCCAGCAGTGTATTGCAGGGGGCCAACGAGCAGTACTTC
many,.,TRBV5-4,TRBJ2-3,CASSEIPDTQYF,TGTGCCAGCAGCGAGATCCCAGATACGCAGTATTTT
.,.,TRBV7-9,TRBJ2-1,CASSFGRGSEQFF,TGTGCCAGCAGCTTCGGCCGGGGTTCCGAGCAGTTCTTC
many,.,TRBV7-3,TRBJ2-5,CASSLIGGGGETQYF,TGTGCCAGCAGCTTAATCGGAGGGGGAGGAGAGACCCAGTACTTC
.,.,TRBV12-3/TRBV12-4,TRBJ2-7,CAISEEGTGEQYF,TGTGCCATCAGTGAAGAGGGGACGGGCGAGCAGTACTTC